This T cell receptor (beta chain) comes out of a study of glioma-infiltrating T cells after dendritic cell vaccination. Comment on this clone: The antigen remains unidentified.

No glioblastoma patient carried an isocitrate dehydrogenase mutation. Germline V lookup: CDR1 WNHNN, CDR2 SYGVQD (reference sequence). The CDR3 is made up of 14 amino acids. Trimming took off 3 bases at V and 6 bases at J, with 11 bases between the two ends. The primer mix had 60 V beta and 13 J beta primers. The data were produced by immunoSEQ multiplex PCR, yet TCRdb's version contains in-frame clones alone and is incomplete. The sample shows approximately 100,000 clones, 81% of them seen only once. Overall study findings and caveats: The cohort had few patients with full blood and tumor sets.

This receptor was taken from a human donor with glioblastoma. Material: blood, obtained before dendritic cell vaccination. V usage is TRBV10-1 and J usage is TRBJ2-2; maybe TRBD1 (5 bases). The CDR3 protein is CASSDRPGPGELFF. The DNA for the CDR3 is TGCGCCAGCAGTGACAGACCAGGGCCCGGGGAGCTGTTTTTT.